This T cell receptor (beta chain) was obtained from a study of T cell repertoires in cytomegalovirus infection. Background on the study: It can be stated that public TCR beta signatures indicated CMV infection as well as a matching HLA type. Notes on the study in general: Ex vivo responses were dominated by HLA-C-restricted CMV-specific TCR beta clonotypes.

TCRdb reprocessed the reads via MiXCR and lists one record per CDR3 protein. The sample has about 89,000 distinct CDR3 sequences, about 29% seen once. This clonotype was recorded a few times. Antigen unknown. CDR3 length: 18 amino acids. CDR1 is MNHEY, CDR2 SVGEGT, per germline. V was pared by 6 bases and J by 1 base, with 24 bases between. This TCR derives from a human donor in good health (CMV status not recorded). Some clones in this sample may be carry-over from other donors' samples. The chain couples TRBV6-2 or TRBV6-3 to TRBJ1-2; maybe TRBD1 (6 bases). The sample was CD8+ T cells from cultured PBMCs, taken from culture after CMV antigen stimulation. In DNA, the CDR3 is TGTGCCAGCAGCCCCCCGGAACAGGGCGGTGGAATTAACTATGGCTACACCTTC. This translates into CASSPPEQGGGINYGYTF.